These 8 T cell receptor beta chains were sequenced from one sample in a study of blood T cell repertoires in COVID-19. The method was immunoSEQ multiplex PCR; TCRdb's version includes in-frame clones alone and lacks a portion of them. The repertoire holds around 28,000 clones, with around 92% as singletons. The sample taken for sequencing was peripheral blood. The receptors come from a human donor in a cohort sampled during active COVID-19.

The CDR3 coding sequence is TGTGCCAGCAGCAAACTAGCGGGGGATCACAATGAGCAGTTCTTC. This encodes CASSKLAGDHNEQFF. The V call is TRBV7-9, the J call TRBJ2-1; TRBD2 matches at 11 bases. V lost 5 bases and J lost 5; bases outside the gene matches: 5. Germline V gives CDR1 SEHNR, CDR2 FQNEAQ (reference sequence). This CDR3 is built from 15 residues.

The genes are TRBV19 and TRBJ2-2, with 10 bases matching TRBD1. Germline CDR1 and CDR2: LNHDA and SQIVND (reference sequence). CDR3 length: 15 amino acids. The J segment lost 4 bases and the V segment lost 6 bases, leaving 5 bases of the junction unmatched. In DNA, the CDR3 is TGTGCCAGTAGAGCGACAGGGGGCGTCACCGGGGAGCTGTTTTTT. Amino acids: CASRATGGVTGELFF.

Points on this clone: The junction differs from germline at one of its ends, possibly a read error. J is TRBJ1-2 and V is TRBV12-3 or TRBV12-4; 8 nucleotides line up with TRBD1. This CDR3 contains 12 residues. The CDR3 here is CASSLWTGRLPF. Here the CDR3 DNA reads TGTGCCAGCAGTTTATGGACAGGGCGGCTACCCTTC.

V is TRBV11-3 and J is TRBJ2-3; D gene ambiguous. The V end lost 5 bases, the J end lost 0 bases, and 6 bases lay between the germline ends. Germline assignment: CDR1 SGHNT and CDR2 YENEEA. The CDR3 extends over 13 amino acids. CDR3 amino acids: CASSLLSTDTQYF. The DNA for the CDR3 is TGTGCCAGCAGCCTCCTTAGCACAGATACGCAGTATTTT.

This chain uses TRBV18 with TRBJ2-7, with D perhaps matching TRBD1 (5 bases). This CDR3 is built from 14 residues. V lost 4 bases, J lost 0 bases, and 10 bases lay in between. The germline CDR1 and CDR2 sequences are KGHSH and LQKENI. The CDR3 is CASSLTGISYEQYF. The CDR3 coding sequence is TGTGCCAGCTCACTTACAGGTATCTCCTACGAGCAGTACTTC.

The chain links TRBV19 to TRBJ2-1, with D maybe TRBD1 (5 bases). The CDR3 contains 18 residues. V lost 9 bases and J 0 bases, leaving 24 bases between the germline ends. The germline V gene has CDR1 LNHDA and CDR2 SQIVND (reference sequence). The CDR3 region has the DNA TGTGCCAGCCTCAGGGTTGCTCACCAGGGCTACTCCTACAATGAGCAGTTCTTC. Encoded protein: CASLRVAHQGYSYNEQFF.

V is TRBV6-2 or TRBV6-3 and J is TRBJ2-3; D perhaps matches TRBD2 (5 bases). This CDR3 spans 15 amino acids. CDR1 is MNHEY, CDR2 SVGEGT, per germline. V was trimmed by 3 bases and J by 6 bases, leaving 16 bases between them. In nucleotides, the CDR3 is TGTGCCAGCAGTTATCAGGCGGGTGGAGGTGATACGCAGTATTTT. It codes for CASSYQAGGGDTQYF.

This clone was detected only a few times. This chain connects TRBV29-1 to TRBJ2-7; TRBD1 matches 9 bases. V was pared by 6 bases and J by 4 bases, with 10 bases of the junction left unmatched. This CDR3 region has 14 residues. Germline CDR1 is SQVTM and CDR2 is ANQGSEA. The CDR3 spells CSVGRDRALYEQYF. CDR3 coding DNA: TGCAGCGTCGGACGGGACAGGGCATTGTACGAGCAGTACTTC.